This T cell receptor (beta chain) was found in a study of blood T cell repertoires in COVID-19. Study-wide context: Acute and convalescent COVID-19 samples came from the United States, Italy and Spain.

The length of the CDR3 is 15 residues. The germline V gene encodes CDR1 SGHRS and CDR2 YFSETQ. J lost 6 bases, V lost 4 bases, and 10 bases had no gene match. Source study methods: Cell counts per sample came from amplifying reference gene primers. The assay was immunoSEQ multiplex PCR, and TCRdb's table has in-frame clones only and misses some. For V, J and clone size, that table is used; D and trimming come from the DNA. The sample lists 100,000 to 150,000 clones; roughly 74% were seen once. Sequenced: peripheral blood. The receptor comes from a man older than 75 with COVID-19, enrolled during active disease. The rearrangement uses TRBV5-1 and TRBJ2-7; 10 bases line up with TRBD1. The CDR3 nucleotides are TGCGCCAGCAGCGGGACGACAGGGGGCTTTTCCGAGCAGTACTTC. It yields the protein CASSGTTGGFSEQYF.